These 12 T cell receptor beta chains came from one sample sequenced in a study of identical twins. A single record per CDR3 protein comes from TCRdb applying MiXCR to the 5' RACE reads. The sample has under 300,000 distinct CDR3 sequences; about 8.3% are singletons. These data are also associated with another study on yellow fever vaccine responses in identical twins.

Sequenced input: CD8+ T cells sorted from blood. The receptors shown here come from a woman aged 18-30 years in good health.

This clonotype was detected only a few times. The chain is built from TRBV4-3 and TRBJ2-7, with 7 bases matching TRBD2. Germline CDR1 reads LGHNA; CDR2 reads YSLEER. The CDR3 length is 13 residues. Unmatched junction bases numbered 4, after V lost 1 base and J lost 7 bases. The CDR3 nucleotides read TGCGCCAGCAGCCAAGGGAGCGGGACTGAGCAGTACTTC. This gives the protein CASSQGSGTEQYF.

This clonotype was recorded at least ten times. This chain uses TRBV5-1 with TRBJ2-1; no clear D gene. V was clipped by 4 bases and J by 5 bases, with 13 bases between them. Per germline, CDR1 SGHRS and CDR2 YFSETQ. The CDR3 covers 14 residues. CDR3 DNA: TGCGCCAGCAGCCTGATCCCCGAACACAATGAGCAGTTCTTC. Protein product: CASSLIPEHNEQFF.

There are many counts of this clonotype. CDR3 nucleotide sequence: TGTGCCAGCAGTGATACTAGCGGGAGCGGGGAAGAGACCCAGTACTTC. It yields the protein CASSDTSGSGEETQYF. V and J are TRBV27 and TRBJ2-5; 11 positions match TRBD2. There are 16 residues in the CDR3. Per the germline V gene, CDR1 is MNHEY and CDR2 is SMNVEV (reference sequence). V lost 5 bases and J lost 3; bases outside the gene matches: 8.

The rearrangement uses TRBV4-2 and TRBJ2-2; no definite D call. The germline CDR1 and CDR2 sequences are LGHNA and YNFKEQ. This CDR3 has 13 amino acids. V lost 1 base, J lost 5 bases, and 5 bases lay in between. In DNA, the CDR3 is TGTGCCAGCAGCCAAGCAGTAACCGGGGAGCTGTTTTTT. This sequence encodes CASSQAVTGELFF.

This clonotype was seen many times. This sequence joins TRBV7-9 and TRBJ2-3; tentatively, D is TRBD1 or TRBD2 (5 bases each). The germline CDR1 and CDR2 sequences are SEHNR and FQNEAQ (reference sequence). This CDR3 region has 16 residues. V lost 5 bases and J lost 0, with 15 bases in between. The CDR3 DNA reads TGTGCCAGCAGCGACGTGGGGGTTTGGAGCACAGATACGCAGTATTTT. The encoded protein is CASSDVGVWSTDTQYF.

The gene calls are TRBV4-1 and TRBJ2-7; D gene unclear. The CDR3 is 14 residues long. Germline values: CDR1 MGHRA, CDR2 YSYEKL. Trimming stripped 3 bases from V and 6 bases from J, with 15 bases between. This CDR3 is CASSQISGPGEQYF. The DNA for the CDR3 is TGCGCCAGCAGCCAGATATCGGGCCCGGGCGAGCAGTACTTC.

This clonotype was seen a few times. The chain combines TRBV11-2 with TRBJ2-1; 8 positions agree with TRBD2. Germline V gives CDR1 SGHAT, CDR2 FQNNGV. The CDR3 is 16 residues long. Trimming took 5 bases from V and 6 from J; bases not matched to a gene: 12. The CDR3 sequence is CASSDRTSTMVNEQFF. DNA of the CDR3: TGTGCCAGCAGCGACAGGACTAGCACTATGGTCAATGAGCAGTTCTTC.

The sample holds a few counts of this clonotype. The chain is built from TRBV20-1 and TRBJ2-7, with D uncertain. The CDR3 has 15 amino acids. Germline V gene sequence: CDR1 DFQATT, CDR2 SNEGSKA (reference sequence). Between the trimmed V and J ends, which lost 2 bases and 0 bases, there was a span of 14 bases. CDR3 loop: CSARHVPESSYEQYF. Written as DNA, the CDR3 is TGCAGTGCTAGACATGTGCCGGAGAGCTCCTACGAGCAGTACTTC.

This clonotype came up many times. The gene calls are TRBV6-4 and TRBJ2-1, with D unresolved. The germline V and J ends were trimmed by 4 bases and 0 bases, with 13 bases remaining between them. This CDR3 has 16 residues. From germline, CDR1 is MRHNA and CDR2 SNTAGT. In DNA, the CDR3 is TGTGCCAGCAGTGTTTCCGAGTCCAGCTCCTACAATGAGCAGTTCTTC. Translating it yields CASSVSESSSYNEQFF.

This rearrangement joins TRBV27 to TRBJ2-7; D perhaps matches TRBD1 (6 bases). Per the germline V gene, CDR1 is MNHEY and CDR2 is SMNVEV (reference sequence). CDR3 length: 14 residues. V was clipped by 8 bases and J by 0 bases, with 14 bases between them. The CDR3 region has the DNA TGTGCCAGCGGCCCGGAGACAGGCTCCTACGAGCAGTACTTC. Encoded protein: CASGPETGSYEQYF.

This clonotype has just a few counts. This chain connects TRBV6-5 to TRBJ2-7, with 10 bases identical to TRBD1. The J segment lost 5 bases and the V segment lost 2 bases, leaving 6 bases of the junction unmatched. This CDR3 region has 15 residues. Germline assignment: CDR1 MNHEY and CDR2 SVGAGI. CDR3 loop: CASSYLMGQGNEQYF. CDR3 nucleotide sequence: TGTGCCAGCAGTTACCTAATGGGACAGGGGAACGAGCAGTACTTC.

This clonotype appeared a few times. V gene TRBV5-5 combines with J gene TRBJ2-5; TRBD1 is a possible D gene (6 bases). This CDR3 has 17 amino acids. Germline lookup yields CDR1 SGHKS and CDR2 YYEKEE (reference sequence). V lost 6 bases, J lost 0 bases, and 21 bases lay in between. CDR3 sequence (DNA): TGTGCCAGCAACGCAGCCCACGGACAGAAAGACCAAGAGACCCAGTACTTC. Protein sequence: CASNAAHGQKDQETQYF.